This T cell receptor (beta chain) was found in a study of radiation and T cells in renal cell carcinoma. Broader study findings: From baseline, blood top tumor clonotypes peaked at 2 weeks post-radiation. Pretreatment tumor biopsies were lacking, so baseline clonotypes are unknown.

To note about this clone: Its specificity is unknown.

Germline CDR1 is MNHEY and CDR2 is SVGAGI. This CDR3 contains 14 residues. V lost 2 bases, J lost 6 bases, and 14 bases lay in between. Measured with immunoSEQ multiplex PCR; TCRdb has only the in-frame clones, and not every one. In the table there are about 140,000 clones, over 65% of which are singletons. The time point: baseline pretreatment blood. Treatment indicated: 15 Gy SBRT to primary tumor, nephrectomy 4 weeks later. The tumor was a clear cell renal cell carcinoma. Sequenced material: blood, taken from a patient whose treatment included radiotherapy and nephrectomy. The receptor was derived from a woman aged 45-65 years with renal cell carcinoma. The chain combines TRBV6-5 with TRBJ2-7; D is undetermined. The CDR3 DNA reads TGTGCCAGCAGTTACAACCCGGTCAATTCCGAGCAGTACTTC. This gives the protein CASSYNPVNSEQYF.